Sequencing of this T cell receptor beta chain was carried out in a study of T cell repertoires in aging, cancer and after chemotherapy (dated by TCRdb to between 2019 and 2020). Background for the entire study: Donors were distributed across six age groups ranging from 30 or younger to 70 or older, with at least three individuals included per group. Healthy donor control TCR repertoires were recorded over several months to years and showed clear clonal overlap across re-sampling. Several million TCR reads were contained in the full dataset. The study profiled peripheral blood TCR beta repertoires from healthy donors and cancer patients to examine immunoaging and T cell reconstitution after chemotherapy. The cohort comprised 200 to 250 cancer patients, more than 85 with hematological and over 110 with solid cancers, plus 95 healthy donors as a reference group.

Multiplex touch-down PCR with a mixed TRB-A/B primer pool was used to amplify rearranged TRB sequences covering the V, D and J segments. Illumina adapters and sample indices were attached to the amplicons in two consecutive PCR reactions using Phusion HS II polymerase. After gel purification with the NucleoSpin Gel and PCR Clean-up kit, the amplicons were checked using Qubit and an Agilent 2100 Bioanalyzer. Sequencing of libraries was carried out on an Illumina MiSeq in 600-cycle, single-indexed, paired-end runs. The paper's data handling went like this. Processing of the TRB sequences was carried out with MiXCR versions 2.12 and 3.0.5. A clone was defined as each unique CDR3 nucleotide sequence, and only productive sequences supported by at least two reads were kept. Shannon diversity, evenness, clonality (one minus evenness), and alpha-parameterized diversity profiles from alpha 0 to 5 were included as repertoire metrics. The IGoR algorithm was used to calculate generation probabilities for clones in the paired samples taken before and after chemotherapy. TCRdb reprocessing: public reads trimmed at Q25 with fastp, clones called with MiXCR, in-frame beta chains kept. All rows with the same CDR3 protein become a single entry with the most common DNA and genes. The V and J calls reflect TCRdb's pipeline rather than the authors' work. The sample table lists roughly 10,000 distinct CDR3 sequences, more than 20% of them with a count of one. The ten largest clones capture under 2% of the sample.

Trimming removed 6 bases from V and 0 bases from J, leaving 15 bases between the germline ends. From a lookup of the germline V gene (reference sequence), CDR1 and CDR2 are SEHNR and FQNEAQ. The CDR3 spans 16 residues, from the cysteine through the phenylalanine. Only the CDR3 DNA stays, 48 bases, in frame from base 1. TCR beta rearrangements were amplified from genomic DNA extracted from peripheral blood rather than from sorted cells or RNA. This clonotype was counted a few times. Its antigen specificity is not known. Per-nucleotide qualities are absent, and no much larger clonotype sits a single base away. Study-level results and caveats: According to the authors, the repertoire data do not permit conclusions about immunological memory after chemotherapy. In healthy donors, the drop in TCR diversity with age came mainly from a loss of richness, whereas in cancer patients a loss of evenness also played a part. In both cancer cohorts, median generation probability rose over the chemotherapy interval, which suggests that the repertoire was reconstituted through rebound thymic output. Significantly lower blood TCR diversity and higher clonality were observed in untreated patients with hematological or solid cancers than in age-matched healthy donors.

This TCR was sampled from a human donor in good health. The chain was built from TRBV7-9 and TRBJ2-1, with TRBD1 perhaps the D gene, on 6 matching bases. Sequencing input: blood. CDR3 reads: CASSPTGTTSYNEQFF. The nucleotide sequence reads TGTGCCAGCAGTCCTACCGGGACAACCTCCTACAATGAGCAGTTCTTC.